This record concerns one T cell receptor (beta chain) sequence. This sample stems from a study of blood T cell repertoires in COVID-19. Study background: Sites across the United States, Italy and Spain contributed samples from acute and convalescent COVID-19. PBMCs, B-cell-depleted T cells, or T cells provided the cDNA or gDNA that made up the material.

In the source study's methods: Estimated nucleated cell counts came from reference gene primer amplification. Sequencing used immunoSEQ multiplex PCR; TCRdb keeps in-frame clones, though not all of them. From that table come the V and J calls and clone size; the DNA was used to work out D and trimming. Of some 130,000 clones in the sample, 65% to 80% were seen once. The J segment lost 4 bases and the V segment lost 4 bases, leaving 9 bases of the junction unmatched. The CDR3 sequence is 15 residues long. CDR1 SGHRS and CDR2 YFSETQ come from the germline V gene. The source material was peripheral blood. This clonotype originated in a man aged 55 to 70 with acute or convalescent COVID-19. The gene calls are TRBV5-1 and TRBJ1-1; TRBD1 agrees at 8 bases. CDR3 DNA: TGCGCCAGCAGCCAGACGGACAGGGCTTCCACTGAAGCTTTCTTT. It is translated as CASSQTDRASTEAFF.